This entry lists 15 T cell receptor beta chains sequenced from one sample in a study of cytomegalovirus exposure and HLA in healthy donors. The PCR employed 60 Vbeta primers together with 13 Jbeta primers. Here immunoSEQ multiplex PCR was the method, and the copy in TCRdb shows in-frame clones only, minus some. The sample contains over 80,000 clones, over 75% of which appear only once. Sequencing was performed on PBMCs. Receptor source: a man in his fifties or sixties in good health and CMV-seronegative.

This chain joins TRBV6-4 and TRBJ1-2; no clear D gene. This CDR3 comprises 15 residues. CDR1 is MRHNA and CDR2 is SNTAGT in the germline V gene. V was clipped by 6 bases and J by 2 bases, with 16 bases between them. The CDR3 protein is CASSRDLAGNYGYTF. CDR3 nucleotides: TGTGCCAGCAGCCGGGATCTTGCGGGGAACTATGGCTACACCTTC.

The chain combines TRBV27 with TRBJ1-2, with a tentative D call TRBD1 (6 bases). The germline gives CDR1 MNHEY, CDR2 SMNVEV (reference sequence). With 3 bases removed from V and 4 bases from J, the gap between germline ends came to 15 bases. This CDR3 is 15 amino acids long. The CDR3 nucleotides read TGTGCCAGCAGTTTCATCCCCCAGGGGTCCTATGGCTACACCTTC. Protein product: CASSFIPQGSYGYTF.

The CDR3 region is CASSLRTGGNSPLHF. The CDR3 coding sequence is TGTGCCAGCAGTCTTAGGACAGGGGGCAATTCACCCCTCCACTTT. V and J are TRBV6-6 and TRBJ1-6; 11 nucleotides line up with TRBD1. CDR1 and CDR2 (germline): MNHNY, SVGAGI (reference sequence). This CDR3 comprises 15 residues. With 5 bases clipped from V and 7 bases from J, the junction kept 4 bases outside the gene matches.

The V and J genes are TRBV7-2 and TRBJ1-1, with 8 bases identical to TRBD1. Germline V gene lookup returns CDR1 SGHTA and CDR2 FQGNSA. J was trimmed by 3 bases and V by 2 bases; bases with no gene match: 8. The CDR3 covers 16 residues. Here the CDR3 reads CASSLQAGGTYTEAFF. CDR3 nucleotides: TGTGCCAGCAGCTTACAGGCAGGGGGCACGTACACTGAAGCTTTCTTT.

This chain links TRBV9 with TRBJ1-2; maybe TRBD1 (5 bases). CDR3 size: 14 residues. Germline CDR1 reads SGDLS; CDR2 reads YYNGEE. The V gene lost 0 bases and the J gene lost 2 bases, with 8 bases spanning the gap. This chain's CDR3 is CASSVGQGNYGYTF. CDR3 nucleotide sequence: TGTGCCAGCAGCGTAGGGCAGGGAAACTATGGCTACACCTTC.

The CDR3 here is CASSLGGTDNYGYTF. Written as DNA, the CDR3 is TGCGCCAGCAGCTTGGGAGGGACAGATAACTATGGCTACACCTTC. This chain uses TRBV5-1 with TRBJ1-2, with 7 bases identical to TRBD1. The V segment lost 0 bases and the J segment 1 base; nucleotides outside the gene matches: 3. The CDR3 spans 15 residues. Germline values: CDR1 SGHRS, CDR2 YFSETQ. Filled out from reference TRBV5-1 and TRBJ1-2, the complete variable domain reads KAGVTQTPRYLIKTRGQQVTLSCSPISGHRSVSWYQQTPGQGLQFLFEYFSETQRNKGNFPGRFSGRQFSNSRSEMNVSTLELGDSALYLCASSLGGTDNYGYTFGSGTRLTVV.

This chain connects TRBV25-1 to TRBJ1-2; 9 bases agree with TRBD1. This CDR3 is 13 amino acids long. The germline CDR1 and CDR2 sequences are MGHDK and SYGVNS. Trimming cost V 10 bases and J 8 bases; bases outside gene matches: 11. CDR3 protein: CATYEGQGGGYTF. CDR3 bases: TGTGCCACTTACGAGGGACAGGGTGGCGGCTACACCTTC.

The chain employs TRBV5-1 and TRBJ1-6; tentatively, D is TRBD1 (5 bases). Germline V gene data show CDR1 as SGHRS and CDR2 as YFSETQ. The CDR3 length is 16 residues. Trimming removed 0 bases at V and 8 bases at J, with 15 bases between. Here the CDR3 reads CASSLERGSLDSPLHF. The CDR3 DNA is TGCGCCAGCAGCTTGGAAAGGGGCAGTCTCGATTCACCCCTCCACTTT.

The chain uses TRBV19 and TRBJ2-3; D is unresolved. Germline V gene lookup returns CDR1 LNHDA and CDR2 SQIVND (reference sequence). The CDR3 contains 11 residues. V was cut by 5 bases and J by 4 bases, with 4 bases left in between. This CDR3 is CASSQADTQYF. As DNA, the CDR3 is TGTGCCAGTAGTCAGGCAGATACGCAGTATTTT.

V usage is TRBV7-2 and J usage is TRBJ2-2; perhaps TRBD2 as D (6 bases). The CDR3 loop spans 18 amino acids. The germline V gene has CDR1 SGHTA and CDR2 FQGNSA. The ends were cut back, 5 bases at V and 4 bases at J, with 23 bases in the middle. CDR3 amino acids: CASSPRGGRPGGTGELFF. The CDR3 DNA reads as TGTGCCAGCAGCCCTAGGGGTGGACGTCCCGGGGGCACCGGGGAGCTGTTTTTT.

V is TRBV2 and J is TRBJ1-1, with D uncertain. This CDR3 comprises 17 residues. In germline, CDR1 is SNHLY, CDR2 FYNNEI. The V end lost 6 bases, the J end lost 4 bases, and 24 bases lay between the germline ends. The CDR3 spells CASSAEGGFYEGTEAFF. In nucleotides, the CDR3 is TGTGCCAGCAGCGCAGAAGGAGGCTTCTACGAGGGCACTGAAGCTTTCTTT.

This clone was picked up a small number of times. The chain has TRBV6-4 and TRBJ1-3; 11 nucleotides match TRBD1. The CDR3 is 18 residues long. Looked up from germline, CDR1 is MRHNA and CDR2 is SNTAGT. V lost 6 bases to trimming and J lost 0 bases; unmatched junction nucleotides: 10. CDR3 sequence (DNA): TGTGCCAGCAGACCGGGACAGGGGGGCCCTAACTCTGGAAACACCATATATTTT. Translation gives CASRPGQGGPNSGNTIYF.

The chain joins TRBV5-6 to TRBJ1-4; D not certain. The CDR3 length is 16 residues. V was clipped by 4 bases and J by 8 bases, with 21 bases between them. The germline CDR1 and CDR2 sequences are SGHDT and YYEEEE. CDR3 in DNA: TGTGCCAGCAGCCCAAGGACTCCTGTTATAGGGGAAAAACTGTTTTTT. The encoded protein is CASSPRTPVIGEKLFF.

This clone was counted once. The V and J genes are TRBV6-1 and TRBJ1-2, with D perhaps matching TRBD1 (5 bases). V was cut by 7 bases and J by 6 bases, with 18 bases left in between. The CDR3 extends over 14 amino acids. Germline CDR1 and CDR2: MNHNS and SASEGT. The CDR3 nucleotides read TGTGCCAGCACTGCAGGCGCGGGGGTTAATGGCTACACCTTC. Residues: CASTAGAGVNGYTF.

J is TRBJ2-1 and V is TRBV4-3; 11 positions agree with TRBD1. J lost 12 bases, V lost 4 bases, and 14 bases had no gene match. Germline CDR1 is LGHNA and CDR2 is YSLEER. CDR3 length: 16 residues. The CDR3 coding sequence is TGCGCCAGCAGCCGCTCGATCGGACAGGGGGCACGAGGGCAGTTCTTC. Protein sequence: CASSRSIGQGARGQFF.